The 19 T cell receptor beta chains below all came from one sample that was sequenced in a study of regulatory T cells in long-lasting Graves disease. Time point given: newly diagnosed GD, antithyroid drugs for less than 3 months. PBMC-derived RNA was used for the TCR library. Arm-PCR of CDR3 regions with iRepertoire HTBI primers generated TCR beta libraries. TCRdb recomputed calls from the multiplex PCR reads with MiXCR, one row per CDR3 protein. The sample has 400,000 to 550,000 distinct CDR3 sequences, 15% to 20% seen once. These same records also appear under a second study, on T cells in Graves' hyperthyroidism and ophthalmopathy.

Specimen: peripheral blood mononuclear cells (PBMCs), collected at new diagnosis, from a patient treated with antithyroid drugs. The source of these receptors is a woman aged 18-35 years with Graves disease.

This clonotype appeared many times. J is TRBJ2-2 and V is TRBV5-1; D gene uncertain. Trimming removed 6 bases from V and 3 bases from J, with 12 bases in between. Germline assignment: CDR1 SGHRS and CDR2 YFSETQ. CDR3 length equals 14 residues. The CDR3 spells CASNSPLDTGELFF. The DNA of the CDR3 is TGCGCCAGCAACTCTCCTCTGGACACCGGGGAGCTGTTTTTT.

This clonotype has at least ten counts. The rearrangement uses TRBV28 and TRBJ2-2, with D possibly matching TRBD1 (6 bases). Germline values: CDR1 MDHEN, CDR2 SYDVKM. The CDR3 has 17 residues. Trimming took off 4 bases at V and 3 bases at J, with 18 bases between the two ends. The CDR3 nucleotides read TGTGCCAGCAGTTCCCACTCACGGACAGCACACACCGGGGAGCTGTTTTTT. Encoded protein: CASSSHSRTAHTGELFF.

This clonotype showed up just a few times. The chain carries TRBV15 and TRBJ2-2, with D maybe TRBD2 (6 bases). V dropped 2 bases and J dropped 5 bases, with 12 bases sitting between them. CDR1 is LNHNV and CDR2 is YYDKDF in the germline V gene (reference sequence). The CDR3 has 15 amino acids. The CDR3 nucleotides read TGTGCCACCAGCAGAAAAACCGGGAGAACCGGGGAGCTGTTTTTT. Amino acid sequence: CATSRKTGRTGELFF.

CDR3 loop: CASSITGVKNIQYF. The CDR3 coding sequence is TGTGCCAGTAGTATTACAGGGGTCAAAAACATTCAGTACTTC. V usage is TRBV19 and J usage is TRBJ2-4, with TRBD1 matching over 7 bases. The J segment lost 3 bases and the V segment lost 3 bases, leaving 2 bases of the junction unmatched. Per germline, CDR1 LNHDA and CDR2 SQIVND (reference sequence). This CDR3 has 14 residues.

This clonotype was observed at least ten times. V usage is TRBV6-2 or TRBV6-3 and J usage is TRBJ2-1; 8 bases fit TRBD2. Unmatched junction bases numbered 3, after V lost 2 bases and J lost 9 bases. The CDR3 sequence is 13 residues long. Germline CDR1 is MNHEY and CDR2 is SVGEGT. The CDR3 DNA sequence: TGTGCCAGCAGTTACGGGACTAGGGGTGAGCAGTTCTTC. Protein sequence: CASSYGTRGEQFF.

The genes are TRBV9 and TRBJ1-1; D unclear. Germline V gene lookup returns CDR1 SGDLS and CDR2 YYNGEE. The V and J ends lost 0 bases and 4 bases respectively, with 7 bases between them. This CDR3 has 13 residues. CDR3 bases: TGTGCCAGCAGCGTAGACCGGGGCACTGAAGCTTTCTTT. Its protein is CASSVDRGTEAFF.

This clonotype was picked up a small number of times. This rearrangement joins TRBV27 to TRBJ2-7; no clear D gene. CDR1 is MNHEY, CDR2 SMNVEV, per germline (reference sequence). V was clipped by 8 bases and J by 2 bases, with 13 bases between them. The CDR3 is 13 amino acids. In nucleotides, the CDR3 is TGTGCCAGCGGATACACCAATGCCTACGAGCAGTACTTC. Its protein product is CASGYTNAYEQYF.

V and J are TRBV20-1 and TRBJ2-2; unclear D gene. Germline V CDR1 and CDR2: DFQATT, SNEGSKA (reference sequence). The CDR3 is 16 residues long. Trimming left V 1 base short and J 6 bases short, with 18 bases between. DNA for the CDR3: TGCAGTGCTAGAGCTACCCCGTGGGTTGTCGCCGGGGAGCTGTTTTTT. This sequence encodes CSARATPWVVAGELFF.

The CDR3 loop reads CASSWTDTGELFF. The DNA for the CDR3 is TGTGCCAGCAGCTGGACAGACACCGGGGAGCTGTTTTTT. The V gene is TRBV2, the J gene TRBJ2-2; maybe TRBD1 (6 bases). Germline CDR1 is SNHLY and CDR2 is FYNNEI. V was clipped by 6 bases and J by 3 bases, with 8 bases between them. This CDR3 spans 13 amino acids.

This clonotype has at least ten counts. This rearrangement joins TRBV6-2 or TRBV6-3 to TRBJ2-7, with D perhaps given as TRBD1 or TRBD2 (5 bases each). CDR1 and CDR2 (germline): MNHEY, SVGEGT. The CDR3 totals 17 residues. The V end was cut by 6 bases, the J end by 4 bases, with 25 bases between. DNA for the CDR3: TGTGCCAGCAGCTTTTCCTCAGCGAGCGGACAATCATACGAGCAGTACTTC. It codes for CASSFSSASGQSYEQYF.

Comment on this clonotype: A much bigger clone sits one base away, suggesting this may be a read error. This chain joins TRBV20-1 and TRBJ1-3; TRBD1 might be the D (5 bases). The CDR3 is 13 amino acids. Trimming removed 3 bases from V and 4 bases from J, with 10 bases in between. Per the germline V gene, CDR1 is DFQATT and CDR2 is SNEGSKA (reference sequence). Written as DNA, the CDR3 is TGCAGTGCTAGGGGGGGGAAGGGAAACACCATATATTTT. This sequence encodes CSARGGKGNTIYF.

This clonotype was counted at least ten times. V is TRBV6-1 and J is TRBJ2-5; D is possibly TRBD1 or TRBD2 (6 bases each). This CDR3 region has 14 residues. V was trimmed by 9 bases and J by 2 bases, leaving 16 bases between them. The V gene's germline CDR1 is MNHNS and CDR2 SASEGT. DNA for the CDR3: TGTGCCAGTAGGAAGGGGGGTGAACAAGAGACCCAGTACTTC. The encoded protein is CASRKGGEQETQYF.

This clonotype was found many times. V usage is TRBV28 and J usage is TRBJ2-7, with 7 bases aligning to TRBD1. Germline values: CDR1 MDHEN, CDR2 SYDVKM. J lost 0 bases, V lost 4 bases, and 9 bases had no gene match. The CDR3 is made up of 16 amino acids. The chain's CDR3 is CASSSAQGRDSYEQYF. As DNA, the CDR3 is TGTGCCAGCAGTTCCGCACAGGGGAGAGACTCCTACGAGCAGTACTTC. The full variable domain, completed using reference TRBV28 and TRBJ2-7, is DVKVTQSSRYLVKRTGEKVFLECVQDMDHENMFWYRQDPGLGLRLIYFSYDVKMKEKGDIPEGYSVSREKKERFSLILESASTNQTSMYLCASSSAQGRDSYEQYFGPGTRLTVT.

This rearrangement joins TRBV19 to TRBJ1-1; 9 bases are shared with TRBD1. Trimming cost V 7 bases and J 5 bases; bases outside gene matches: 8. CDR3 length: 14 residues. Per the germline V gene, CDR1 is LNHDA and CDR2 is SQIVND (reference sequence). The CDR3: CASNLGTGLTEAFF. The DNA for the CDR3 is TGTGCCAGTAACCTCGGGACAGGGTTGACTGAAGCTTTCTTT.

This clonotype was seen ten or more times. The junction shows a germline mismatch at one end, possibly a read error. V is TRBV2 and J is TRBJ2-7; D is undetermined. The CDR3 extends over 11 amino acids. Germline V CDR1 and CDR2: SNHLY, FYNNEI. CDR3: CASSENDPTVF. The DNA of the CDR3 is TGTGCCAGCAGTGAAAACGACCCGACGGTTTTC.

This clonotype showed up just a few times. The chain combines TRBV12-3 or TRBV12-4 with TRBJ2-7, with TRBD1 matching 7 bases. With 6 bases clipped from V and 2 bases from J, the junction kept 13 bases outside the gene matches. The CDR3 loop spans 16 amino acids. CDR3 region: CASRRDSILLPYEQYF. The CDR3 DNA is TGTGCCAGCAGACGGGACAGCATTTTGCTACCCTACGAGCAGTACTTC.

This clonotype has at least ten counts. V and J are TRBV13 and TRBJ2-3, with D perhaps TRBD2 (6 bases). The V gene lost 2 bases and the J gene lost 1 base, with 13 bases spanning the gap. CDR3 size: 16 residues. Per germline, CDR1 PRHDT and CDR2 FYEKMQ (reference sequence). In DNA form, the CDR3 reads TGTGCCAGCAGCTTACGTACGGGAGCGGGCACAGATACGCAGTATTTT. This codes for CASSLRTGAGTDTQYF. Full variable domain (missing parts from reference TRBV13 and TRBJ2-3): AAGVIQSPRHLIKEKRETATLKCYPIPRHDTVYWYQQGPGQDPQFLISFYEKMQSDKGSIPDRFSAQQFSDYHSELNMSSLELGDSALYFCASSLRTGAGTDTQYFGPGTRLTVL.

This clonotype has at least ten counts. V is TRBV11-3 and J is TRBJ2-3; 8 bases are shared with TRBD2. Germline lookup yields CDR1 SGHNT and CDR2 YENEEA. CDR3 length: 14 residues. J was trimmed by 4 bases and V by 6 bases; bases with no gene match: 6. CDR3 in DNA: TGTGCCAGCAGTCTCTCCGGGAGGGCAGATACGCAGTATTTT. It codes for CASSLSGRADTQYF.

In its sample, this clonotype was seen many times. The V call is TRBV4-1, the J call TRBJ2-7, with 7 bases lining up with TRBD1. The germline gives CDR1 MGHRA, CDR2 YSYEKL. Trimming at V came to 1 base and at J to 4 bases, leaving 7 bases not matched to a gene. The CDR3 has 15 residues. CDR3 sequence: CASSQVLGGGYEQYF. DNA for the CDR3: TGCGCCAGCAGCCAAGTCCTAGGGGGCGGTTACGAGCAGTACTTC.